This T cell receptor (beta chain) was identified during a study of neurological immune-mediated disorders. This clonotype was seen repeatedly, ten times or more. Looked up from germline, CDR1 is LNHNV and CDR2 is YYDKDF (reference sequence). The CDR3 covers 13 residues. V lost 9 bases, J lost 3 bases, and 5 bases stayed unmatched. Stated time point: longitudinal time-point 2. The controls, all healthy individuals, were blood bank volunteers in Maryland, USA. TCRdb re-derived calls from the 5' RACE reads in MiXCR, one entry per CDR3 protein. The repertoire holds about 60,000 distinct CDR3 sequences, with more than 7.5% as singletons.

Sequencing was done on a sample of PBMCs. The chain carries TRBV15 and TRBJ1-5; 7 nucleotides agree with TRBD1. The receptor's source is a man aged 25 to 40 in good health. For the CDR3, the DNA is TGTGCCACAGGGGACAGACCCAATCAGCCCCAGCATTTT. Amino acid sequence: CATGDRPNQPQHF.